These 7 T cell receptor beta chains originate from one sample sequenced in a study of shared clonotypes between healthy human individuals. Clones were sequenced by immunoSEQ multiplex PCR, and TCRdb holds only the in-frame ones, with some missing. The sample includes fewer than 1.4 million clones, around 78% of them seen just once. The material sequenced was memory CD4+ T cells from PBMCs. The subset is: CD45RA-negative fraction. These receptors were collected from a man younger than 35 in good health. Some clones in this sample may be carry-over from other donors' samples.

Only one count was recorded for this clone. CDR3 region: CASSVGSTYTGELFF. The DNA for the CDR3 is TGTGCCAGCAGCGTCGGATCAACCTACACCGGGGAGCTGTTTTTT. This sequence joins TRBV9 and TRBJ2-2, with D uncertain. V lost 2 bases and J 3 bases, leaving 11 bases between the germline ends. The CDR3 is 15 residues long. Germline loops: CDR1 SGDLS, CDR2 YYNGEE.

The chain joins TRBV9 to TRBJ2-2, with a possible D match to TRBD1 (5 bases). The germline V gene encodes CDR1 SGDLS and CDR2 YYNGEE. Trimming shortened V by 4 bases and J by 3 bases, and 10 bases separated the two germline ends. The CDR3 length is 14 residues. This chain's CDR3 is CASSSQGYTGELFF. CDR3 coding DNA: TGTGCCAGCAGCAGCCAGGGTTACACCGGGGAGCTGTTTTTT.

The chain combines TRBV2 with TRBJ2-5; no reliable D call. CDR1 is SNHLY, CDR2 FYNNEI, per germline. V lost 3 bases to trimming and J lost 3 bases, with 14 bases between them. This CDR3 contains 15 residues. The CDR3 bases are TGTGCCAGCAGTGATAATGGTATCGGAGAAGAGACCCAGTACTTC. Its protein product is CASSDNGIGEETQYF. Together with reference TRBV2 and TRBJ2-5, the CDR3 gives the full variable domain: EPEVTQTPSHQVTQMGQEVILRCVPISNHLYFYWYRQILGQKVEFLVSFYNNEISEKSEIFDDQFSVERPDGSNFTLKIRSTKLEDSAMYFCASSDNGIGEETQYFGPGTRLLVL.

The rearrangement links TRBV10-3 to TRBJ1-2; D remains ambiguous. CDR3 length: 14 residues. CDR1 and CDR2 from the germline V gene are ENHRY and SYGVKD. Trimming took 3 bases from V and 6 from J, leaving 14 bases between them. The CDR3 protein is CAISDRQDVNGYTF. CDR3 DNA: TGTGCCATCAGTGATAGGCAGGACGTTAATGGCTACACCTTC.

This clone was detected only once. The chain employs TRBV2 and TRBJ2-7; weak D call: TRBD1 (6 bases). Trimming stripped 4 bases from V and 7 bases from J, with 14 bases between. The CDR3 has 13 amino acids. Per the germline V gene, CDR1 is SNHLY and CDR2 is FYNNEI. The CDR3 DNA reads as TGTGCCAGCAGTGGTGAGGGGGTGGGAGAGCAGTACTTC. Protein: CASSGEGVGEQYF.

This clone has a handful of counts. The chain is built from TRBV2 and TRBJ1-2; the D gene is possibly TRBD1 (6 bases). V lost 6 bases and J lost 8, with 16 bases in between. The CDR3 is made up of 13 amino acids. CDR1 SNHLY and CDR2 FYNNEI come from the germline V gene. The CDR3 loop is CASRMNREWGYTF. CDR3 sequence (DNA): TGTGCCAGCAGGATGAACAGGGAGTGGGGCTACACCTTC.

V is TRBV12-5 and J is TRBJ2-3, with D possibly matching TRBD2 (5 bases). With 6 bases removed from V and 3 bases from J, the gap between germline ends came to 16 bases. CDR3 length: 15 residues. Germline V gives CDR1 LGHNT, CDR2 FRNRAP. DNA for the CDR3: TGTGCTAGTGGCCGTGGACTTTCTATTACAGATACGCAGTATTTT. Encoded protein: CASGRGLSITDTQYF.